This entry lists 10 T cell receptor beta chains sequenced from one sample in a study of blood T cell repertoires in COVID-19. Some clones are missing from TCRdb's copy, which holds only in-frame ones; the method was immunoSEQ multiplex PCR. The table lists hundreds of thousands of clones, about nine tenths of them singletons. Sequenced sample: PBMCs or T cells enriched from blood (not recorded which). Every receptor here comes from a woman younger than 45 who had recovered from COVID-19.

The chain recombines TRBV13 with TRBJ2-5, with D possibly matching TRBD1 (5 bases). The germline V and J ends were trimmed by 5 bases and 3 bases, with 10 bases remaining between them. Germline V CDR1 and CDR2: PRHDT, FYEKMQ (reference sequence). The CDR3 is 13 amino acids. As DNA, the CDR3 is TGTGCCAGCAGCGCAGACAGAGAAGAGACCCAGTACTTC. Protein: CASSADREETQYF.

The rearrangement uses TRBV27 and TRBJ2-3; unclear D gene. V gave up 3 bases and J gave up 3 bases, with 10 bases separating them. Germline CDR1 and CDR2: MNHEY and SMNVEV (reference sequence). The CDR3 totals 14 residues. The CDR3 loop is CASSLVETTDTQYF. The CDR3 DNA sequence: TGTGCCAGCAGTTTGGTAGAGACTACAGATACGCAGTATTTT.

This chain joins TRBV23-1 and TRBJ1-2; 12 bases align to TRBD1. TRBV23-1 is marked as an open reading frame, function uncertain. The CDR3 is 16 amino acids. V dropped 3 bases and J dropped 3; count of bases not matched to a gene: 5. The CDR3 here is CASSHPGQGAYYGYTF. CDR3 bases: TGCGCCAGCAGTCATCCGGGACAGGGGGCTTACTATGGCTACACCTTC.

CDR3 DNA sequence: TGTGCCAGCAGTTACTGGGGGGGGGACGAGCAGTACTTC. Protein sequence: CASSYWGGDEQYF. The V gene is TRBV6-5, the J gene TRBJ2-7; 7 nucleotides agree with TRBD2. V was pared by 1 base and J by 5 bases, with 2 bases of the junction left unmatched. Germline lookup yields CDR1 MNHEY and CDR2 SVGAGI. The CDR3 length is 13 residues.

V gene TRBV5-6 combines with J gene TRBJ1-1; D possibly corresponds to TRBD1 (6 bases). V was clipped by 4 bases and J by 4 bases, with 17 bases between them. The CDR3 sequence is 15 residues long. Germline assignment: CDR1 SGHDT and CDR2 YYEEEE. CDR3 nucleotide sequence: TGTGCCAGCAGCCTATATCAGGGGCGGAGCACTGAAGCTTTCTTT. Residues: CASSLYQGRSTEAFF.

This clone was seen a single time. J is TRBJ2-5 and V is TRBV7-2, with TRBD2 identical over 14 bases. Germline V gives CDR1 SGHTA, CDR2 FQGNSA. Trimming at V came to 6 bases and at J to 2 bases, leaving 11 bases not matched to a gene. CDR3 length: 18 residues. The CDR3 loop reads CASRHLPGLAGDQETQYF. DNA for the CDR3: TGTGCCAGCAGACATCTTCCGGGACTAGCGGGAGATCAAGAGACCCAGTACTTC.

CDR3 DNA sequence: TGTGCCAGCAGTTCTACGGGACAGGGGCTTGGCTACACCTTC. The encoded protein is CASSSTGQGLGYTF. This sequence joins TRBV6-5 and TRBJ1-2; 10 bases align to TRBD1. Germline CDR1 is MNHEY and CDR2 is SVGAGI. The CDR3 has 14 residues. V was clipped by 4 bases and J by 7 bases; unmatched bases: 6.

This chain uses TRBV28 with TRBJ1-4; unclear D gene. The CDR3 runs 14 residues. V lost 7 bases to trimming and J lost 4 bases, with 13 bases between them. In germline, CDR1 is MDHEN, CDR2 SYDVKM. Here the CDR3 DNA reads TGTGCCAGCAACAGCTACAGCCTTAATGAAAAACTGTTTTTT. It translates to CASNSYSLNEKLFF.

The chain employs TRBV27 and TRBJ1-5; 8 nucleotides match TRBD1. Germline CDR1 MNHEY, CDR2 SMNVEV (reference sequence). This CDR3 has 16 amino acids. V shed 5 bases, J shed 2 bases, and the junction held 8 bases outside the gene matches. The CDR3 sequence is CASSPFSGGGNQPQHF. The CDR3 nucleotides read TGTGCCAGCAGTCCCTTTTCAGGGGGCGGCAATCAGCCCCAGCATTTT.

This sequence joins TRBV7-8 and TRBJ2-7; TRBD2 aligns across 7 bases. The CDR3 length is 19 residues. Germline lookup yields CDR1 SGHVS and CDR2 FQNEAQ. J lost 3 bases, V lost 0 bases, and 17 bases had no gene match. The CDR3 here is CASSLARGGSREFDYEQYF. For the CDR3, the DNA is TGTGCCAGCAGCTTAGCGAGGGGTGGGTCGCGGGAGTTTGACTACGAGCAGTACTTC.